This T cell receptor (beta chain) is from a study of CD8 T cells in Susac syndrome (dated by TCRdb to the late 2010s). Some background on the complete study: Whether CD8+ T cell activation and differentiation in Susac syndrome was antigen driven was tested using repertoire sequencing. CD8+ T cell repertoire clonality was compared between more than ten healthy donors, roughly 14 Susac syndrome patients and approximately 16 multiple sclerosis patients. The paper's findings and limits, for the study overall: The number of individuals in the TCR sequencing and HLA analysis was recognized as being relatively small.

Unmatched junction bases come to 6, with V trimmed by 0 bases and J by 3 bases. The germline V gene gives CDR1 as SGDLS and CDR2 as YYNGEE. The CDR3 runs 15 residues from the cysteine to the phenylalanine. Here the CDR3 DNA is all that survives: 45 bases in frame from base 1. RNA was extracted using the RNeasy kit, and roughly 0.45 to 1 microgram was reverse transcribed with random hexamers. TCR beta CDR3 regions were amplified with the immunoSEQ multiplex PCR assay covering 54 Vbeta and 13 Jbeta segments. PCR amplification bias was corrected by using a synthetic template baseline for primer optimization and computational correction. Processing in the source paper ran as follows. Reads were annotated to V, D and J genes per IMGT and analyzed with immunoSEQ Analyzer, keeping only productive sequences. Clonality was computed as one minus Shannon entropy normalized by log2 of the number of productive unique sequences. Public and private clones were assessed among the 100 most prevalent clones of each patient and control. Clones were defined as Susac-specific when absent from the healthy and MS cohorts, from about 1,100 published viral clones and from other ImmuneACCESS disease sequences. TCRdb cleaned the public reads at Q25 with fastp, built clones with MiXCR and kept in-frame beta chains. Identical CDR3 proteins give one entry, which carries the most common genes and DNA. The V and J calls and clone size come from TCRdb's table, not from the authors' own analysis. The sample includes some 260,000 distinct CDR3 sequences, with roughly 84% observed a single time. About 0.11% of the sample rests with the top ten.

Of note for this clonotype: Its recognized antigen is unknown. One base away there is no much larger clone; base qualities are not given.

High-throughput TCR beta sequencing profiled peripheral blood CD8+ and CD4+ T cells from healthy donors, Susac syndrome patients and multiple sclerosis patients. The multiple sclerosis controls were treatment-naive patients who had stable or active relapsing-remitting disease and met the revised McDonald criteria. Bulk CD8+ and CD4+ T cells were purified by magnetic negative isolation, while CD8+ TEMRA cells were enriched using FACS. Blood was collected in EDTA tubes and processed within 24 hours, with PBMCs isolated through density gradient centrifugation. PBMCs intended for TCR sequencing were cryopreserved in liquid nitrogen and were subsequently thawed in a 37 degrees C water bath. Purity of sorted or isolated CD4+, CD8+ and CD8+ TEMRA cells was at least 90%.

The clonotype was recovered from a human donor with multiple sclerosis. The rearranged segments are TRBV9 and TRBJ2-7; 7 central bases correspond to TRBD2. Input material: CD8+ T cells from PBMCs. The CDR3 reads as follows: CASSVASASGYEQYF. The DNA is TGTGCCAGCAGCGTAGCGTCGGCTAGCGGCTACGAGCAGTACTTC.